In its sample, the clone carrying this T cell receptor (beta chain) was seen a few times. Per the original data handling: The assay estimated nucleated cells by amplifying reference gene primers. TCRdb's table, derived via immunoSEQ multiplex PCR, lists solely in-frame clones and lacks some. Clonal size and the V and J genes are those of that table, whereas D and trimming came from the DNA. Of approximately 140,000 clones in the sample, around 80% were seen once. This sample is drawn from a study of blood T cell repertoires in COVID-19. In assigning cohorts, the study relied on participant-reported clinical history. The CDR3 loop spans 15 amino acids. CDR1 GTSNPN and CDR2 SVGIG come from the germline V gene (reference sequence). Trimming pared 2 bases from V and 0 bases from J, leaving 12 bases between.

The clonotype comes from a man aged 35 to 55 with acute COVID-19. The sequenced material came from PBMCs or T cells enriched from blood (not recorded which). The chain links TRBV30 to TRBJ2-3; TRBD1 might be the D (6 bases). The CDR3 reads CAWSKGQGSTDTQYF. The CDR3 nucleotides read TGTGCCTGGAGTAAGGGGCAGGGGAGCACAGATACGCAGTATTTT.